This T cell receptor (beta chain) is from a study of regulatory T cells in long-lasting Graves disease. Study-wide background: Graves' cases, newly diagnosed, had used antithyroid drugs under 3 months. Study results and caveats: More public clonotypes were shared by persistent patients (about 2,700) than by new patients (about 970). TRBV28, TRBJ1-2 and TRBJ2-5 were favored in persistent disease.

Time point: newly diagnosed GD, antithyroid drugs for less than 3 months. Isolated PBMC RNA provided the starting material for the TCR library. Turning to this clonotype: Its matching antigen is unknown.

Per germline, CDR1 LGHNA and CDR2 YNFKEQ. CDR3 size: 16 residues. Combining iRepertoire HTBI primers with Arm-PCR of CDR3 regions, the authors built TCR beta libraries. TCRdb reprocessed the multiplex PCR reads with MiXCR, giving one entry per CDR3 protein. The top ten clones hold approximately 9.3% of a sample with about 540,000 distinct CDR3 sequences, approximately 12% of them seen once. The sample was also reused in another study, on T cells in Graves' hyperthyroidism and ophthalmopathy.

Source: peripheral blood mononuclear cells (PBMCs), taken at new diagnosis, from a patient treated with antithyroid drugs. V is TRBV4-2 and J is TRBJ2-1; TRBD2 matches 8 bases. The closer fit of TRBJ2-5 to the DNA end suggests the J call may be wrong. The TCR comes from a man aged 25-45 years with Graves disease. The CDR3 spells CASSQVVAGTQETQYF. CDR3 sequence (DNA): TGTGCCAGCAGCCAAGTCGTAGCGGGGACGCAAGAGACCCAGTACTTC.